This T cell receptor beta chain was documented in a study of beta chain features in type 1 diabetes. This clone was found a few times. Its target is not known. Findings and caveats of the study: More deletions and fewer insertions at VDJ junctions were seen in type 1 diabetes patients. Shortening of TCRB CDR3s, moderate but significant, appeared in all four CD4+ subsets of Type 1 diabetes patients.

Investigators reverse transcribed all isolated RNA, so they sequenced expressed TCRB transcripts. Only in-frame clones appear in the TCRdb table, and some are missing; sequencing was by immunoSEQ multiplex PCR. The sample holds hundreds of thousands of clones; under 15% are singletons and the top ten take 0.02% to 0.025%. Sample: naive CD4+ T cells from blood. This TCR came from a man between 18 and 35 years old with type 1 diabetes.

The CDR3 reads CSAPGPGELFF. CDR3 in DNA: TGCAGTGCCCCGGGGCCCGGGGAGCTGTTTTTT. The gene calls are TRBV20-1 and TRBJ2-2; D may be TRBD1 or TRBD2 (5 bases each). The CDR3 extends over 11 amino acids. Germline V gene data show CDR1 as DFQATT and CDR2 as SNEGSKA (reference sequence). The V end was cut by 6 bases, the J end by 6 bases, with 8 bases between.